This T cell receptor (beta chain) was profiled in a study of CD8+ T cells in alopecia areata. The study, taken as a whole, reports: Higher clonality than in normal scalp was seen in lesional scalp, especially alopecia totalis/universalis.

Noted treatment: oral pan-JAK inhibitor, 5-10 mg twice daily. This clone was observed a few times. Antigen unknown. CDR1 and CDR2 (germline): SSHAT, FNYEAQ (reference sequence). This CDR3 has 15 amino acids. Between the trimmed V and J ends, which lost 1 base and 2 bases, there was a span of 11 bases. The sequencing template was cDNA reverse transcribed from extracted RNA. Sequencing was performed with immunoSEQ multiplex PCR; in TCRdb, only in-frame clones are kept and a portion is missing. The profile shows 150,000 to 250,000 clones, roughly 60% of them singletons. Here the sequenced sample was CD4+ T cells sorted from blood, taken at week 24, from a patient treated with tofacitinib. The V call is TRBV7-7, the J call TRBJ2-5, with D tentatively TRBD2 (6 bases). This receptor was obtained from a human donor with alopecia areata. The CDR3 spells CASSLGGAVQETQYF. The CDR3 DNA is TGTGCCAGCAGCTTAGGCGGGGCCGTACAAGAGACCCAGTACTTC.